This TCR beta chain was retrieved from a study of blood T cell repertoires in COVID-19. The overall study: The samples span acute and convalescent COVID-19 from the United States, Italy and Spain.

V lost 3 bases and J lost 9, with 22 bases in between. The CDR3 has 16 residues. The germline CDR1 and CDR2 sequences are SGHNT and YYREEE (reference sequence). In the authors' workflow: The assay estimated nucleated cells by amplifying reference gene primers. Sequencing was performed with immunoSEQ multiplex PCR; in TCRdb, only in-frame clones are kept and a portion is missing. The DNA gave D and trimming, while V, J and clone size come from that table. The table shows under 250,000 clones, with nearly 95% occurring only once. This TCR was recovered from a man aged 25 to 45 with COVID-19, enrolled during active disease. This chain uses TRBV5-4 with TRBJ2-1; D perhaps matches TRBD2 (6 bases). Sample: peripheral blood. As DNA, the CDR3 is TGTGCCAGCAGCTCGCCCGGGGGAAAGGAAACATTTGAGCAGTTCTTC. It encodes CASSSPGGKETFEQFF.